This T cell receptor (beta chain) was obtained from a study of blood T cell repertoires in COVID-19 (dated by TCRdb to 2018 to 2021). For the wider study: Collaborator samples came from the United States, Italy and Spain and covered acute and convalescent phases of COVID-19. The prospective study material was composed of cDNA or gDNA derived from T cells, B-cell-depleted T cells, or PBMCs. Subjects who had been exposed to COVID-19, were actively infected with it, or had recovered from it provided the deeply sampled blood TCRbeta repertoires that made up the dataset. The repertoires were made available in a free public database intended to serve as a resource for research on the immune response to SARS-CoV-2. The samples were drawn from the first 160 participants of the ongoing ImmuneRACE study and from 1,254 subjects provided by 6 global collaborators. Where available, HLA class I and class II types were obtained from metadata supplied by the sample provider rather than from assay-based typing. Nearly every sample came with metadata listing a de-identified subject ID, COVID-19 status, age in years and sex.

General study outcomes and caveats: The amount of clinical and demographic metadata varied by source and participant and was provided uncurated.

The CDR3 measures 13 amino acids from cysteine to phenylalanine. Kept here is only the CDR3 DNA, which spans 39 bases and is read in frame from base 1. Cut back by 7 bases and 3 bases, the V and J ends lie 12 bases apart. The collaborating institutions used their own protocols to collect whole blood in K2EDTA tubes. For TCRbeta analysis, collaborator samples were shipped as frozen whole blood, as isolated PBMCs, or as DNA extracted from either sample type. Turning to this clone: Its binding antigen is unknown. The input lacks base qualities; no much larger clone sits a single base away.

TCRbeta CDR3 regions were amplified from genomic DNA by means of the immunoSEQ Assay, a bias-controlled multiplex PCR. On the study's bioinformatics: Nucleated cell counts per sample were estimated from amplification of reference gene primers within the assay. Sequence reads were collapsed and filtered to measure the absolute abundance of every unique TCRbeta CDR3 rearrangement. For each sample, productive Simpson clonality was calculated as the square root of Simpson's diversity index across productive rearrangements. The table comes from immuneACCESS by way of TCRdb, which keeps in-frame sequences with V and J called. Part of the clones is missing from these tables; in studies checked, under half for an unresolved V gene and the rest for unknown reasons. For V, J and clone size, that table is used; D and trimming come from the DNA. The sample table lists roughly 200,000 clones, roughly 78% of them with a count of one. The top ten hold 2.8% of the sample.

Sequenced material: peripheral blood. The origin of this receptor is a woman older than 75 with active or convalescent COVID-19. The V and J genes are TRBV12-3 or TRBV12-4 and TRBJ1-2; perhaps TRBD1 is the D gene, with 5 bases matching. The CDR3: CASNPTGYYGYTF. The nucleotide sequence reads TGTGCCAGCAACCCCACAGGTTACTATGGCTACACCTTC.